This is a list of T cell receptor beta chains from one sample in a study of T cells in Graves' hyperthyroidism and ophthalmopathy. TCRdb processed the multiplex PCR reads anew with MiXCR; each CDR3 protein has one entry. The table lists approximately 480,000 distinct CDR3 sequences, less than 25% of them singletons. The sample comprised blood. Receptor source: a man aged 18-30 years with Graves' hyperthyroidism. CDR3s include the opening cysteine and the closing phenylalanine or tryptophan.

>TRBV4-1|14
CASSQGSGGYEQYF
>TRBV18|14
CASSPREGGDGYTF
>TRBV28|15
CASSFGTPGSYEQYF
>TRBV12-3/TRBV12-4|14
CASSAGQGNQPQHF
>TRBV6-5|13
CASTQWGGQPQHF
>TRBV14|16
CASSQKGGLPYGEQYF
>TRBV4-1|18
CASSQVLVAGPSGSEQYF
>TRBV11-2|15
CASSLDGGPHNEQYF
>TRBV27|13
CASSLRRGYEQYF
>TRBV6-2/TRBV6-3|14
CASSYSLRPGELFF
>TRBV28|13
CASTGTGRYEQYF
>TRBV4-1|12
CASSHMENTIYF
>TRBV20-1|14
CSARLSLGLGGYTF
>TRBV11-2|13
CASSAPPGEALHF
>TRBV7-8|18
CASSRSRFPNNRNYGYTF
>TRBV7-8|18
CASSVQTGASVVNTEAFF
>TRBV2|15
CASRLQGVGANVLTF
>TRBV2|13
CASSEGSFEEQYF
>TRBV4-1|14
CASSLPDRTVDYTF
>TRBV12-3/TRBV12-4|14
CASSFSGMNTEAFF
>TRBV28|16
CASSPLGSYSNQPQHF